The 13 T cell receptor beta chains below come from one sample, sequenced in a study of T cells in Graves' hyperthyroidism and ophthalmopathy. From RNA transcripts, TCR beta CDR3 regions were amplified. The HTBI set primed first-round TCR CDR3 RT-PCR. Each CDR3 protein gets one entry after TCRdb re-called the multiplex PCR reads with MiXCR. The sample includes fewer than 750,000 distinct CDR3 sequences, 14% of them seen just once. Specimen: blood. These TCRs come from a woman in her forties or fifties with Graves' ophthalmopathy.

This clonotype was seen many times. V is TRBV28 and J is TRBJ2-7, with D perhaps matching TRBD2 (6 bases). Germline CDR1 and CDR2: MDHEN and SYDVKM. With 2 bases removed from V and 0 bases from J, the gap between germline ends came to 11 bases. The length of the CDR3 is 15 residues. CDR3 loop: CASSLGGMSSYEQYF. The CDR3 DNA reads as TGTGCCAGCAGTTTAGGGGGGATGAGCTCCTACGAGCAGTACTTC.

At least ten counts were recorded for this clonotype. The chain is built from TRBV4-1 and TRBJ2-7; the match to TRBD2 covers 11 bases. V lost 2 bases, J lost 2 bases, and 8 bases stayed unmatched. This CDR3 has 17 residues. Germline V gives CDR1 MGHRA, CDR2 YSYEKL. As DNA, the CDR3 is TGCGCCAGCAGCCAAATTTCCGGGACTAGCGGCCCCTACGAGCAGTACTTC. This sequence encodes CASSQISGTSGPYEQYF.

There are many counts of this clonotype. The chain uses TRBV7-9 and TRBJ1-2, with TRBD1 as a possible D gene (6 bases). Germline V gene data show CDR1 as SEHNR and CDR2 as FQNEAQ (reference sequence). With 1 base removed from V and 4 bases from J, the gap between germline ends came to 10 bases. The CDR3 contains 14 residues. The CDR3 DNA follows: TGTGCCAGCAGCTTAGGTTGGGGGCGCTATGGCTACACCTTC. This gives the protein CASSLGWGRYGYTF.

There are a few counts of this clonotype. An end of the junction does not agree with germline; a read error may underlie this. V is TRBV29-1 and J is TRBJ2-1; 11 positions agree with TRBD2. CDR3 size: 14 residues. Germline CDR1 is SQVTM and CDR2 is ANQGSEA. Written as DNA, the CDR3 is TGCAACGTTAGCGGGAGGGGAACATACAATGAGCAGTTCTTC. This gives the protein CNVSGRGTYNEQFF.

This clonotype was detected many times. V is TRBV14 and J is TRBJ2-5; 8 nucleotides agree with TRBD1. Germline assignment: CDR1 SGHDN and CDR2 FVKESK. With V trimmed by 4 bases and J by 9 bases, 25 bases remained unmatched. CDR3 size: 19 residues. In DNA form, the CDR3 reads TGTGCCAGCAGCCCACCCACGTGGGGGGACAGGCCCCGCAAGAGTTCCCAGTACTTC. Protein product: CASSPPTWGDRPRKSSQYF.

Remarks on this clonotype: A much larger clone sits a single nucleotide away, making a read error possible. The chain joins TRBV20-1 to TRBJ2-5, with TRBD2 matching over 7 bases. With 5 bases clipped from V and 1 base from J, the junction kept 10 bases outside the gene matches. Germline assignment: CDR1 DFQATT and CDR2 SNEGSKA (reference sequence). The CDR3 contains 15 residues. In nucleotides, the CDR3 is TGCAGTGCTGTTTTGGGGGGGGGAGGCCAAGAGACCCAGTACTTC. As protein: CSAVLGGGGQETQYF.

There are many counts of this clonotype. This chain joins TRBV20-1 and TRBJ1-1, with a tentative D call TRBD1 (6 bases). CDR3 size: 14 residues. V lost 5 bases and J 3 bases, leaving 16 bases between the germline ends. The germline CDR1 and CDR2 sequences are DFQATT and SNEGSKA (reference sequence). The CDR3, as DNA: TGCAGTGCTTGGGCTCAGGGGACTTACACTGAAGCTTTCTTT. Protein product: CSAWAQGTYTEAFF.

This clonotype was detected only a few times. This chain joins TRBV29-1 and TRBJ1-1, with a tentative D call TRBD1 (5 bases). Trimming stripped 6 bases from V and 3 bases from J, with 11 bases between. This CDR3 region has 12 residues. CDR1 and CDR2 from the germline V gene are SQVTM and ANQGSEA. The CDR3 DNA is TGCAGCGTCCATGAGGGGTACACTGAAGCTTTCTTT. It translates to CSVHEGYTEAFF.

This clonotype was seen a few times. The chain recombines TRBV19 with TRBJ1-4; TRBD1 aligns across 9 bases. CDR3 length: 18 residues. V trimming: 9 bases; J trimming: 0 bases; junction bases outside the gene matches: 14. Germline CDR1 and CDR2: LNHDA and SQIVND (reference sequence). In DNA form, the CDR3 reads TGTGCCAGCACTGGGTTAACAGGGGGCCCTGCAACTAATGAAAAACTGTTTTTT. Its protein product is CASTGLTGGPATNEKLFF.

In this sample, this clonotype turned up many times. The chain combines TRBV7-2 with TRBJ1-1; D unresolved. The germline V gene has CDR1 SGHTA and CDR2 FQGNSA. There are 15 residues in the CDR3. V lost 4 bases and J lost 1, with 13 bases in between. The CDR3 reads CASSSSWGGNTEAFF. As DNA, the CDR3 is TGTGCCAGCAGCTCCTCATGGGGTGGGAACACTGAAGCTTTCTTT. The whole variable domain, remainder taken from reference TRBV7-2 and TRBJ1-1, is GAGVSQSPSNKVTEKGKDVELRCDPISGHTALYWYRQSLGQGLEFLIYFQGNSAPDKSGLPSDRFSAERTGGSVSTLTIQRTQQEDSAVYLCASSSSWGGNTEAFFGQGTRLTVV.

This clonotype was picked up many times. The rearrangement uses TRBV6-2 or TRBV6-3 and TRBJ2-5; the D is unclear. The CDR3 is 15 amino acids. Germline V gene sequence: CDR1 MNHEY, CDR2 SVGEGT. V was cut by 6 bases and J by 2 bases, with 16 bases left in between. The CDR3 sequence is CASSSEQPRQETQYF. The CDR3 bases are TGTGCCAGCAGCTCGGAACAGCCCAGACAAGAGACCCAGTACTTC.

This clonotype was counted many times. The chain recombines TRBV6-1 with TRBJ2-1; D is possibly TRBD1 or TRBD2 (5 bases each). V was clipped by 7 bases and J by 0 bases, with 13 bases between them. Per the germline V gene, CDR1 is MNHNS and CDR2 is SASEGT. This CDR3 comprises 15 residues. Here the CDR3 DNA reads TGTGCCAGCACCCCGCCGGGACCCTCCTACAATGAGCAGTTCTTC. Residues: CASTPPGPSYNEQFF.

Of note for this clonotype: A much larger clone lies a single base off, so this may be a read error. CDR3 sequence reads: CASSHTGDTQYF. The CDR3 bases are TGTGCCAGCAGTCATACAGGGGATACGCAGTATTTT. This rearrangement joins TRBV27 to TRBJ2-3; TRBD1 is a possible D gene (6 bases). The germline gives CDR1 MNHEY, CDR2 SMNVEV (reference sequence). V lost 5 bases to trimming and J lost 6 bases, with 9 bases between them. This CDR3 is built from 12 residues.